The source of this T cell receptor beta chain is a study of shared clonotypes between healthy human individuals. Several immunoSEQ plates received, in even portions, the genomic DNA of each subset. TCRdb's copy holds only in-frame clones and misses some; the assay was immunoSEQ multiplex PCR. The sample records about 1.1 million clones, approximately 80% being singletons. CDR1 is SGDLS and CDR2 is YYNGEE in the germline V gene. This CDR3 has 19 residues. The V segment lost 4 bases and the J segment 2 bases; nucleotides outside the gene matches: 16. What was sequenced was memory CD4+ T cells from PBMCs. The subset was: CD45RA-negative fraction. This TCR was recovered from a man aged 18 to 35 in good health. Some clones in this sample may be carry-over from other donors' samples. The V and J genes are TRBV9 and TRBJ2-3; 10 bases are shared with TRBD2. The CDR3 loop reads CASSPRPVRLAGVTDTQYF. The CDR3 DNA is TGTGCCAGCAGCCCGAGGCCCGTTAGGCTAGCGGGAGTCACAGATACGCAGTATTTT.